This T cell receptor (beta chain) was observed in a study of OX40 agonist ivuxolimab in advanced cancers. Across the whole study: A mean age of approximately 58 years, range about 23 to 80, was recorded, and 80% to 90% were male. Three patients had partial responses: one hepatocellular carcinoma, two cutaneous melanoma.

The V end was cut by 7 bases, the J end by 2 bases, with 11 bases between. CDR1 and CDR2 from the germline V gene are SNHLY and FYNNEI. CDR3 length equals 13 residues. Clones were read by immunoSEQ multiplex PCR, and TCRdb kept only the in-frame ones, dropping some. The sample has under 45,000 clones, roughly four fifths seen once; the top ten hold 2% to 3%. The rearrangement links TRBV2 to TRBJ2-5; maybe TRBD1 (6 bases). This specimen was CD4+ or CD8+ T cells sorted from blood, taken in a trial of the OX40 agonist ivuxolimab. This sequence originates from an adult with an advanced solid tumor such as melanoma, head and neck, liver or kidney cancer. CDR3 coding DNA: TGTGCCAGCAATTGGGACAAGCAAGAGACCCAGTACTTC. It is translated as CASNWDKQETQYF.